The 8 T cell receptor beta chains given below trace back to one sample, sequenced in a study of blood T cell repertoires in COVID-19. Assay: immunoSEQ multiplex PCR; the TCRdb copy retains only in-frame clones and omits some. The table lists fewer than 200,000 clones, 82% of them singletons, with more than 7.5% in the top ten. The sequenced sample was peripheral blood. These receptors were collected from a woman between 65 and 79 years old with acute or convalescent COVID-19.

This clone was seen a few times. The J gene is TRBJ2-5, the V gene TRBV28; D is unclear. Trimming cost V 6 bases and J 5 bases, with 13 bases left between them. The CDR3 has 13 amino acids. Germline assignment: CDR1 MDHEN and CDR2 SYDVKM. CDR3 sequence (DNA): TGTGCCAGCAGATTGGGCGCCCGGGAGACCCAGTACTTC. Translated: CASRLGARETQYF.

The chain couples TRBV18 to TRBJ2-5; TRBD1 matches 7 bases. This CDR3 has 15 residues. Germline V lookup: CDR1 KGHSH, CDR2 LQKENI. The V segment lost 3 bases and the J segment 1 base; nucleotides outside the gene matches: 5. CDR3 in amino acids: CASSPQTGIQETQYF. The CDR3 nucleotides read TGTGCCAGCTCACCCCAGACAGGGATCCAAGAGACCCAGTACTTC.

This clone was counted many times. The same CDR3 can be traced to other DNA sequences in this sample. The genes are TRBV28 and TRBJ1-3; D might be TRBD1 (5 bases). This CDR3 comprises 15 residues. The germline V gene encodes CDR1 MDHEN and CDR2 SYDVKM. V shed 3 bases and J shed 3 bases, with 12 bases lying between them. The CDR3 here is CASSFRTTFGNTIYF. The CDR3 DNA reads TGTGCCAGCAGTTTCCGGACAACGTTTGGAAACACCATATATTTT.

The chain links TRBV6-5 to TRBJ1-1, with TRBD1 as a possible D gene (5 bases). Germline V gene sequence: CDR1 MNHEY, CDR2 SVGAGI. The CDR3 covers 13 residues. The V and J ends lost 10 bases and 6 bases respectively, with 18 bases between them. CDR3 coding DNA: TGTGCCATCTCTCGACTTGGGGGGGCTGAAGCTTTCTTT. It translates to CAISRLGGAEAFF.

The chain joins TRBV18 to TRBJ2-7; D is perhaps TRBD2 (5 bases). Germline CDR1 KGHSH, CDR2 LQKENI. The CDR3 has 12 residues. Deletions cut 3 bases from V and 7 bases from J, with 10 bases between. DNA of the CDR3: TGTGCCAGCTCACCGGACTCGGCGGAGCAGTACTTC. It specifies CASSPDSAEQYF. The full variable domain, in which reference TRBV18 and TRBJ2-7 provide the parts outside the CDR3, is NAGVMQNPRHLVRRRGQEARLRCSPMKGHSHVYWYRQLPEEGLKFMVYLQKENIIDESGMPKERFSAEFPKEGPSILRIQQVVRGDSAAYFCASSPDSAEQYFGPGTRLTVT.

This clone came up a few times. The chain recombines TRBV2 with TRBJ2-2, with TRBD1 identical over 8 bases. This CDR3 is built from 16 residues. CDR1 and CDR2 (germline): SNHLY, FYNNEI. With 3 bases clipped from V and 3 bases from J, the junction kept 6 bases outside the gene matches. The CDR3 loop is CASSEQGARDTGELFF. CDR3 sequence (DNA): TGTGCCAGCAGTGAGCAGGGGGCGCGGGACACCGGGGAGCTGTTTTTT.

The chain recombines TRBV6-5 with TRBJ1-1; the D is unclear. The CDR3 runs 13 residues. With 3 bases removed from V and 3 bases from J, the gap between germline ends came to 8 bases. Per the germline V gene, CDR1 is MNHEY and CDR2 is SVGAGI. CDR3 protein: CASSYSADTEAFF. The CDR3 DNA reads as TGTGCCAGCAGTTATAGTGCTGACACTGAAGCTTTCTTT.

The V gene is TRBV15, the J gene TRBJ2-2; the D gene is possibly TRBD2 (5 bases). Trimming stripped 5 bases from V and 2 bases from J, with 18 bases between. The CDR3 is made up of 17 amino acids. CDR1 is LNHNV and CDR2 is YYDKDF in the germline V gene (reference sequence). The chain's CDR3 is CATSPRRLLSNTGELFF. Here the CDR3 DNA reads TGTGCCACCAGCCCCCGGAGGCTCCTGAGCAACACCGGGGAGCTGTTTTTT.